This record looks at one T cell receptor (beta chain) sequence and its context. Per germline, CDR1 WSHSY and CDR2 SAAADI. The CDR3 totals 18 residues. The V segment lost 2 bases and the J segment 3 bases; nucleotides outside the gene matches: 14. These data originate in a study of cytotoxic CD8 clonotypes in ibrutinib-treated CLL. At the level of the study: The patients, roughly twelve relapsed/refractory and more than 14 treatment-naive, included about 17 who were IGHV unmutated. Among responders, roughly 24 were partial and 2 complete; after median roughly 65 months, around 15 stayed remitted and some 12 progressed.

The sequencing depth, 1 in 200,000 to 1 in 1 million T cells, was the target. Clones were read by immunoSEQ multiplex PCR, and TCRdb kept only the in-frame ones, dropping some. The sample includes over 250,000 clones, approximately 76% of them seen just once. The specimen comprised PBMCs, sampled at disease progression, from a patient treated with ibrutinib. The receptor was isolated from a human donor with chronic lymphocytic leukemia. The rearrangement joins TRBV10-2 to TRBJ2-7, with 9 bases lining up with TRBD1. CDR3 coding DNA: TGCGCCAGCAGTGAGCCAACCGGGGACAGGGCACTTTTCTACGAGCAGTACTTC. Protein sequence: CASSEPTGDRALFYEQYF.